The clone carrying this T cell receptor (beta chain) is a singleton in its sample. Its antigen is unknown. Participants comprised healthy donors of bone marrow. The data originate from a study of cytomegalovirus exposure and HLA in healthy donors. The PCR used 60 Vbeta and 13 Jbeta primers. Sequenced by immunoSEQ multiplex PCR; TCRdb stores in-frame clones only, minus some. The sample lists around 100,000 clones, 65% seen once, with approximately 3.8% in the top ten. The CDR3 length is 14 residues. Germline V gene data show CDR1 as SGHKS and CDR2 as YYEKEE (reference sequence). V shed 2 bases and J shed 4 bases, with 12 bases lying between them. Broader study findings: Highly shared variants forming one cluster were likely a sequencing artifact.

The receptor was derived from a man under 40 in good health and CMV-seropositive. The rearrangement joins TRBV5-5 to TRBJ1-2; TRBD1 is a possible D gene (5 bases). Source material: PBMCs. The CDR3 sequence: CASSLASGVYGYTF. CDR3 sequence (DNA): TGTGCCAGCAGCTTAGCCTCGGGGGTCTATGGCTACACCTTC.